This T cell receptor beta chain was obtained from a study of hypomethylating agent response in myelodysplastic syndrome. For the study at large: Patients received azacitidine (about 75% of the 11) or decitabine (3 of 11). Mean age was 72.2 +/- 6.3 years; diploid cytogenetics predominated. Of roughly 10 patients, roughly 5 carried TET2, the most frequent mutation.

Survey resolution used two replicates of roughly 200 ng, totaling approximately 400 ng DNA. TCRdb's copy holds only in-frame clones and misses some; the assay was immunoSEQ multiplex PCR. The table includes several thousand clones, roughly 90% detected once. The germline V and J ends were trimmed by 5 bases and 8 bases, with 15 bases remaining between them. Per the germline V gene, CDR1 is MNHNY and CDR2 is SVGAGI (reference sequence). The CDR3 extends over 14 amino acids. The specimen was bone marrow, collected before or after starting hypomethylating agent treatment for myelodysplastic syndrome (not recorded which). The chain is built from TRBV6-6 and TRBJ1-4, with a tentative D call TRBD1 (5 bases). The sequence derives from a human donor with myelodysplastic syndrome. CDR3 DNA sequence: TGTGCCAGCAGTCGTGTAGGGGCTGAAGAAAAACTGTTTTTT. Encoded protein: CASSRVGAEEKLFF.